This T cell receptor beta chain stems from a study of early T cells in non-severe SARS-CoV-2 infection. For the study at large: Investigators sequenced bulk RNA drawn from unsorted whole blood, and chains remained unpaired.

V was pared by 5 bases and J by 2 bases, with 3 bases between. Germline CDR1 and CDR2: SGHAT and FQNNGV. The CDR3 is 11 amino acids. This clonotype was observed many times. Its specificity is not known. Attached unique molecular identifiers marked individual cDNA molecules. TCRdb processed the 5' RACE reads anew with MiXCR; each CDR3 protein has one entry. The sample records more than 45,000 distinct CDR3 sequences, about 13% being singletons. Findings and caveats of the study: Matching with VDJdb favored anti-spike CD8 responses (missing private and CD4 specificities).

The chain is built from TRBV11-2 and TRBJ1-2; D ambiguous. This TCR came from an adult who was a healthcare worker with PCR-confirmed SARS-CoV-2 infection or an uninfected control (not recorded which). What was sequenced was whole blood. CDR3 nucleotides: TGTGCCAGCAGCCAGAACTATGGCTACACCTTC. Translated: CASSQNYGYTF.